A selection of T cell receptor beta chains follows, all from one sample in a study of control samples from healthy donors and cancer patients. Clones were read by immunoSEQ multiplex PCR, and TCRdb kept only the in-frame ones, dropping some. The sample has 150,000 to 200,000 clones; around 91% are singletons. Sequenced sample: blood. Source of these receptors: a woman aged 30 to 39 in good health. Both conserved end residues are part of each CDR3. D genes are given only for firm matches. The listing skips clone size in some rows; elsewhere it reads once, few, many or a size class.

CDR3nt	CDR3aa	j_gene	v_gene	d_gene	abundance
TGCGCCAGCAGCTTGGCCGGAACTCTGAACACTGAAGCTTTCTTT	CASSLAGTLNTEAFF	TRBJ1-1	TRBV5-1	NA	NA
TGCGCCAGCAGCCAAGGGGCGGGATCCGGAAATGAGCAGTTCTTC	CASSQGAGSGNEQFF	TRBJ2-1	TRBV4-3	NA	NA
TGCGCCAGCAGCTTGGGACAGGGAATGGGGGACACCATATATTTT	CASSLGQGMGDTIYF	TRBJ1-3	TRBV5-1	TRBD1	NA
TGTGCCAGCAGAAGGAACACTGAAGCTTTCTTT	CASRRNTEAFF	TRBJ1-1	TRBV2	NA	NA
TGTGCCAGCACAGGGTGGGATGAGCAGTTCTTC	CASTGWDEQFF	TRBJ2-1	TRBV7-9	NA	NA
TGTGCCAGCAGCGACCGACTAGCGGGAGTAGAGGCGCAGTTCTTC	CASSDRLAGVEAQFF	TRBJ2-1	TRBV7-3	TRBD2	NA
TGCGCCAGCAGCCTCGGACCGACGAACACTGAAGCTTTCTTT	CASSLGPTNTEAFF	TRBJ1-1	TRBV5-1	NA	NA
TGTGCCAGCAGCTTTTCACAGGGGACCACCGGGGAGCTGTTTTTT	CASSFSQGTTGELFF	TRBJ2-2	TRBV13	TRBD1	once
TGTGCCAGCAGCCCAACATCGGAACCTTATCAGCCCCAGCATTTT	CASSPTSEPYQPQHF	TRBJ1-5	TRBV6-5	NA	NA
TGCGCCAGCAGCTTGGCAGGGGTGAGGTATAATTCACCCCTCCACTTT	CASSLAGVRYNSPLHF	TRBJ1-6	TRBV5-1	NA	NA
TGTGCCAGCAGCATCTTCACAGGGGGTGGAAACACCATATATTTT	CASSIFTGGGNTIYF	TRBJ1-3	TRBV7-9	TRBD1	NA
TGCAGTGCTAGAGATAGGGAGGGCTACACCTTC	CSARDREGYTF	TRBJ1-2	TRBV20-1	NA	few
TGTGCCAGCAGCCAAGATCGGGGGGCCGGGAATGAGCAGTTCTTC	CASSQDRGAGNEQFF	TRBJ2-1	TRBV14	NA	NA
TGTGCCAGCAGCTTCCCGGGGGCTAGCACAGATACGCAGTATTTT	CASSFPGASTDTQYF	TRBJ2-3	TRBV7-9	NA	NA
TGTGCCAGCAGCTTAGGCCTGGGGGGAGGAAACACCATATATTTT	CASSLGLGGGNTIYF	TRBJ1-3	TRBV7-2	NA	NA
TGTGCCAGCAGCCGGGGGGCGGGGTATGAGACCCAGTACTTC	CASSRGAGYETQYF	TRBJ2-5	TRBV27	NA	NA
TGCGCCAGCAGCCTGACAGGGGGTGGAGAGACCCAGTACTTC	CASSLTGGGETQYF	TRBJ2-5	TRBV5-1	TRBD1	NA
TGTGCCAGCAGCACAGGACAGAACACTGAAGCTTTCTTT	CASSTGQNTEAFF	TRBJ1-1	TRBV6-5	NA	once
TGTGCCAGCAGCTTTGGGACTAGCGGATACGAGCAGTACTTC	CASSFGTSGYEQYF	TRBJ2-7	TRBV7-2	TRBD2	NA
TGTGCCAGTAGTAAGACGTGGGGGATCTACAATGAGCAGTTCTTC	CASSKTWGIYNEQFF	TRBJ2-1	TRBV19	NA	NA
TGTGCCAGCAGCTTCTGGGAGGGCAATCAGCCCCAGCATTTT	CASSFWEGNQPQHF	TRBJ1-5	TRBV7-6	NA	NA
TGTGCCAGCCGGACAGGGGCGAGCTCCTATAATTCACCCCTCCACTTT	CASRTGASSYNSPLHF	TRBJ1-6	TRBV19	TRBD1	NA
TGTGCCAGCAGCTTATTACAGGGTGCTGAAGCTTTCTTT	CASSLLQGAEAFF	TRBJ1-1	TRBV7-2	NA	NA
TGTGCCTGGAGTTCAGGGAGCAACTATGGCTACACCTTC	CAWSSGSNYGYTF	TRBJ1-2	TRBV30	NA	NA
TGTGCCAGTAGTAGGGACAGGGGGACTGGAGAGACCCAGTACTTC	CASSRDRGTGETQYF	TRBJ2-5	TRBV19	TRBD1	NA
TGTGCCAGCAGCGTAGCCCCGGACATAAACACTGAAGCTTTCTTT	CASSVAPDINTEAFF	TRBJ1-1	TRBV9	NA	NA
TGTGCCACCAGTGACTCGGGACAGGGGGGCAATGAGCAGTTCTTC	CATSDSGQGGNEQFF	TRBJ2-1	TRBV24-1	TRBD1	NA
TGTGCCAGCAGCCAAGGACAGGGTGTAGATGAAAAACTGTTTTTT	CASSQGQGVDEKLFF	TRBJ1-4	TRBV3-1/TRBV3-2	TRBD1	NA
TGTGCCAGCAGTCAGGGGGTGAACACTGAAGCTTTCTTT	CASSQGVNTEAFF	TRBJ1-1	TRBV6-4	TRBD1	NA
TGTGCCACCAGTGAGAACAGATTCCTGAACACTGAAGCTTTCTTT	CATSENRFLNTEAFF	TRBJ1-1	TRBV24-1	NA	NA
TGTGCCAGCAGCCCGGACAGGGGCAATCAGCCCCAGCATTTT	CASSPDRGNQPQHF	TRBJ1-5	TRBV11-2	TRBD1	NA
TGTGCCAGCAGACACGGACAGGTGGTGAATGAAGCTTTCTTT	CASRHGQVVNEAFF	TRBJ1-1	TRBV28	TRBD1	NA
TGTGCCAGCAGCATCGGACAAATGAACACTGAAGCTTTCTTT	CASSIGQMNTEAFF	TRBJ1-1	TRBV13	NA	NA
TGTGCCAGCAGTTACGGACGGATCTATGGCTACACCTTC	CASSYGRIYGYTF	TRBJ1-2	TRBV6-5	NA	NA
TGCGCCAGCAGCTCCGGACATAGCAATCAGCCCCAGCATTTT	CASSSGHSNQPQHF	TRBJ1-5	TRBV5-1	NA	once
TGCGCCAGCAGTACGGGGCAGAATAGCAATCAGCCCCAGCATTTT	CASSTGQNSNQPQHF	TRBJ1-5	TRBV10-1	NA	NA
TGTGCCAGCAGCCAACCGGACAGTCTTAATTCACCCCTCCACTTT	CASSQPDSLNSPLHF	TRBJ1-6	TRBV4-2	NA	NA
TGTGCCAGCAGTGACTCGGATCAGGGTGGCTACACCTTC	CASSDSDQGGYTF	TRBJ1-2	TRBV6-4	NA	NA
TGTGCCAGCAGTTCCTTAGGGGCCTCTAACTATGGCTACACCTTC	CASSSLGASNYGYTF	TRBJ1-2	TRBV28	NA	NA
TGTGCCAGCAGCTTAGGGTCCGACCAAGAGACCCAGTACTTC	CASSLGSDQETQYF	TRBJ2-5	TRBV11-1	NA	NA